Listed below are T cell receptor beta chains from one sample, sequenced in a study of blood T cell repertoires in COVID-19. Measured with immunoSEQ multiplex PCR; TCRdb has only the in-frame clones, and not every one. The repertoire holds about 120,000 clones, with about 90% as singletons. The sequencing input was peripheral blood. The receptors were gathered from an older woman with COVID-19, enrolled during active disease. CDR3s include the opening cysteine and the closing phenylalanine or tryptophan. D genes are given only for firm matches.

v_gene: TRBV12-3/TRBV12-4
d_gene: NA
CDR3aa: CASSSGLQGEAFF

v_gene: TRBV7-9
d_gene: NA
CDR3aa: CASSSTWRGSSYNEQFF

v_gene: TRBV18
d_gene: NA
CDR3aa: CASSPPKEEGYTF

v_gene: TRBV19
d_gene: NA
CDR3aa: CASSMQVSNQPQHF

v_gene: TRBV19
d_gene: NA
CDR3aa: CASSPGVRYGYTF

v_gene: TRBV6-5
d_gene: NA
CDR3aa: CASSKGWTNTEAFF

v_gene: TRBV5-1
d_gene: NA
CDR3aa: CASSLHDNYGYTF

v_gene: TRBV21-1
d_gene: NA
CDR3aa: CASSREQGQGNNSPLHF

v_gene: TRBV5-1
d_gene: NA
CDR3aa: CASSLDTRPDTQYF

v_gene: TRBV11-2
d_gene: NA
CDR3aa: CASSSDRGGQRRRDYEQYF

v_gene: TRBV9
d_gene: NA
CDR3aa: CASSVGVGMSDNEQFF

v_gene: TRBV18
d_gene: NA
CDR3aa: CASSPRSSTGNTIYF

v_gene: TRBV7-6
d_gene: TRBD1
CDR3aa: CASSLNPWFAIRTGIYEQYF

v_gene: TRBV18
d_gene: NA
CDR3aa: CASSPPSLRGRTVGETQYF

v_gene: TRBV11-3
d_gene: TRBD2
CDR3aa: CASSPRSGGADTQYF

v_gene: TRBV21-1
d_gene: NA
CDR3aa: CASSVRRGDRGYMGSYNEQFF

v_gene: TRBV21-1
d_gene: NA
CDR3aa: CASSSKTTYNEQFF

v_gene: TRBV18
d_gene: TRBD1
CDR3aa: CASSGTGDYGYTF

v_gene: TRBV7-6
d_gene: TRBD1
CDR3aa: CASSLETGENTEAFF

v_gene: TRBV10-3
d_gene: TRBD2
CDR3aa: CATRGLAGGPDQETQYF

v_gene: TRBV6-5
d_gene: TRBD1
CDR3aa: CASTQTGIGYTF

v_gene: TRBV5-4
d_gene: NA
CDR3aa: CASSNRPGEQFF

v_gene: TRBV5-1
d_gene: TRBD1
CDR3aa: CASSLRGQNSYEQYF

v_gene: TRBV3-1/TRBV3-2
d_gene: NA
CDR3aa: CASSQEYRNEQFF

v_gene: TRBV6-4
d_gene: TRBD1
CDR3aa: CASSETQGGLSYTF

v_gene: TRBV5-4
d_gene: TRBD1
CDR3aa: CASSPRQGFTEAFF

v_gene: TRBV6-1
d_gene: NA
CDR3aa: CASSEVPGGTYEQYF

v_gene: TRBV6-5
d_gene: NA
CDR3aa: CASSYSELTPDAFF

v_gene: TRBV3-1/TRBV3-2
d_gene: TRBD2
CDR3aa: CASSQDTGLGQETQYF

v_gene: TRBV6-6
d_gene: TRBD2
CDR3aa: CASTWTSGRGAGELFF

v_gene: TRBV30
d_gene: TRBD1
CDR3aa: CAWSSQGTGNEKLFF

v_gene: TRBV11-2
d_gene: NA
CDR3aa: CASSLDPGVDSPLHF

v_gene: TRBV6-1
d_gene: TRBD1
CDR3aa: CASSELDRVVSSEQFF

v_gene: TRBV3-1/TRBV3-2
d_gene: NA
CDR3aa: CASSQVAGNTIYF

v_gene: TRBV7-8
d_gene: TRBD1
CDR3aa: CASSPRTGGDYGYTF

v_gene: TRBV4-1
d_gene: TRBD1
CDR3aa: CASSQGQGADQPQHF

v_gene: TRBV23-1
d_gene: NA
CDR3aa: CASSQTPDRRYGYTF

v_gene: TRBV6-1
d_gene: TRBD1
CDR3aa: CASSEGTGGAGSQPQHF

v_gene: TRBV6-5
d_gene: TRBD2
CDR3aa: CASTSGGGGELFF

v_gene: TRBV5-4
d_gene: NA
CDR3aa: CASSINPGVSNEQYF

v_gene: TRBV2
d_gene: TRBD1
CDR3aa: CASSPDRVGETQYF

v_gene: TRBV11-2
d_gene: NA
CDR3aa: CASSRAAGTEAFF

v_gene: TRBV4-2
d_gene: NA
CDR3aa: CASSQDVSYNEQFF

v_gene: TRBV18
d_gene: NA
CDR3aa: CASSPGAVGELFF

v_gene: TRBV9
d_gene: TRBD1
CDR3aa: CASSLTGSYGYTF

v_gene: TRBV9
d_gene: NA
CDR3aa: CASSVGGSVNNYGYTF

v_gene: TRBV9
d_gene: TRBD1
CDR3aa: CASSVGTGEGEQYF

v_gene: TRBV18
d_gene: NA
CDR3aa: CASSPQGGGGYTF